The 8 T cell receptor beta chains listed next were all sequenced from one sample in a study of shared clonotypes between healthy human individuals. Sequencing was performed with immunoSEQ multiplex PCR; in TCRdb, only in-frame clones are kept and a portion is missing. The sample has roughly 1.5 million clones; 95% to 99% are singletons. The sequencing sample was made of naive CD4+ T cells sorted from blood. Described subset: CD45RA+ positively selected. The source is a man younger than 40 in good health.

The V gene is TRBV7-2, the J gene TRBJ1-4; maybe TRBD1 (6 bases). The CDR3 consists of 14 residues. Trimming took off 5 bases at V and 7 bases at J, with 14 bases between the two ends. Germline V gene sequence: CDR1 SGHTA, CDR2 FQGNSA. CDR3 DNA sequence: TGTGCCAGCAGCCTGATGGGGGCCGGTGAAAAACTGTTTTTT. Translating gives CASSLMGAGEKLFF. The full variable domain, in which reference TRBV7-2 and TRBJ1-4 provide the parts outside the CDR3, is GAGVSQSPSNKVTEKGKDVELRCDPISGHTALYWYRQSLGQGLEFLIYFQGNSAPDKSGLPSDRFSAERTGGSVSTLTIQRTQQEDSAVYLCASSLMGAGEKLFFGSGTQLSVL.

The chain employs TRBV28 and TRBJ2-7, with D possibly called TRBD1 or TRBD2 (7 bases each). Germline V gives CDR1 MDHEN, CDR2 SYDVKM. Trimming pared 7 bases from V and 7 bases from J, leaving 17 bases between. This CDR3 is built from 13 residues. The DNA of the CDR3 is TGTGCCAGCATCCATACAGGGGAGGGTGAGCAGTACTTC. Residues: CASIHTGEGEQYF.

This rearrangement joins TRBV28 to TRBJ1-5; TRBD1 aligns across 8 bases. Germline V gives CDR1 MDHEN, CDR2 SYDVKM. J gave up 1 base and V 6 bases, and 14 bases lay outside the gene matches. The length of the CDR3 is 18 residues. CDR3 protein: CASRTGRTGNLSNQPQHF. DNA for the CDR3: TGTGCCAGCAGAACCGGCCGGACAGGGAACCTCAGCAATCAGCCCCAGCATTTT.

This sequence joins TRBV6-6 and TRBJ2-7, with 7 bases aligning to TRBD2. Trimming cost V 0 bases and J 3 bases; bases outside gene matches: 2. Germline CDR1 MNHNY, CDR2 SVGAGI (reference sequence). The CDR3 consists of 14 residues. CDR3 DNA sequence: TGTGCCAGCAGTTACTCTGGCGGGAGCTACGAGCAGTACTTC. Translating gives CASSYSGGSYEQYF.

This clone was found once. This same CDR3 is encoded by further DNA sequences in the sample. The chain couples TRBV18 to TRBJ2-7; 9 nucleotides match TRBD1. The CDR3 runs 14 residues. CDR1 and CDR2 from the germline V gene are KGHSH and LQKENI. V lost 4 bases to trimming and J lost 3 bases; unmatched junction nucleotides: 4. The CDR3 sequence: CASSRPGQGYEQYF. The CDR3 DNA reads as TGTGCCAGCTCACGTCCGGGACAGGGCTACGAGCAGTACTTC.

The chain joins TRBV2 to TRBJ1-1, with no clear D. Germline assignment: CDR1 SNHLY and CDR2 FYNNEI. The CDR3 runs 11 residues. V gave up 1 base and J gave up 6 bases, with 3 bases separating them. This chain's CDR3 is CASSEVAEAFF. The CDR3 DNA reads TGTGCCAGCAGTGAAGTCGCTGAAGCTTTCTTT.

With respect to this clone: The sample holds other DNA sequences that translate to the same CDR3. The chain carries TRBV20-1 and TRBJ2-7; D is uncertain. Germline V gene data show CDR1 as DFQATT and CDR2 as SNEGSKA (reference sequence). V dropped 6 bases and J dropped 3 bases, with 9 bases sitting between them. This CDR3 comprises 11 residues. The CDR3 DNA is TGCAGTGCCCCCGGCCTCTACGAGCAGTACTTC. Its translation is CSAPGLYEQYF.

Regarding this clone: At one of its ends the junction is not consistent with the germline gene, which may arise from a read error. The chain employs TRBV7-2 and TRBJ2-7; TRBD1 aligns across 7 bases. Germline CDR1 is SGHTA and CDR2 is FQGNSA. CDR3 length: 13 amino acids. CDR3 nucleotide sequence: TGTGCCAGCAGCTTAGGAAATGACAGGGTAGGGGACTTC. Amino acids: CASSLGNDRVGDF.